The 29 T cell receptor beta chains reported below all come from one sample, sequenced in a study of cytomegalovirus exposure and HLA in healthy donors. Primers: 60 Vbeta forward and 13 Jbeta reverse. TCRdb's copy holds only in-frame clones and misses some; the assay was immunoSEQ multiplex PCR. The profile shows approximately 87,000 clones, almost 85% of them singletons. The sample comprised PBMCs. The receptors come from a woman in her late teens or twenties in good health and CMV-seropositive.

The chain recombines TRBV7-3 with TRBJ1-4; unclear D gene. The V end was cut by 1 base, the J end by 0 bases, with 6 bases between. The CDR3 runs to 15 residues. Germline lookup yields CDR1 SGHTA and CDR2 FQGTGA. DNA of the CDR3: TGTGCCAGCAGCTTAAGCGGATCAACTAATGAAAAACTGTTTTTT. It specifies CASSLSGSTNEKLFF.

The gene calls are TRBV6-6 and TRBJ2-7, with D possibly being TRBD1 (5 bases). V was cut by 6 bases and J by 7 bases, with 10 bases left in between. CDR3 length: 11 amino acids. CDR1 is MNHNY, CDR2 SVGAGI, per germline (reference sequence). CDR3 nucleotide sequence: TGTGCCAGCAGCACAGGTCTGGAGCAGTACTTC. This sequence encodes CASSTGLEQYF.

This clone was detected a few times. The chain combines TRBV6-6 with TRBJ1-5, with a possible D match to TRBD1 (6 bases). The V end lost 6 bases, the J end lost 9 bases, and 9 bases lay between the germline ends. The length of the CDR3 is 11 residues. CDR1 and CDR2 from the germline V gene are MNHNY and SVGAGI (reference sequence). CDR3 sequence: CASRGTLPQHF. In DNA, the CDR3 is TGTGCCAGCAGGGGGACACTGCCCCAGCATTTT.

The chain links TRBV6-5 to TRBJ1-3; no definite D call. The V end was cut by 0 bases, the J end by 2 bases, with 5 bases between. Germline CDR1 MNHEY, CDR2 SVGAGI. There are 14 residues in the CDR3. In DNA form, the CDR3 reads TGTGCCAGCAGTTACTCTGCGGCTGGAAACACCATATATTTT. Translation: CASSYSAAGNTIYF.

This chain uses TRBV6-5 with TRBJ1-5, with a tentative D call TRBD1 (5 bases). Looked up from germline, CDR1 is MNHEY and CDR2 is SVGAGI. V lost 2 bases to trimming and J lost 5 bases, with 10 bases between them. The CDR3 is 14 amino acids. Written as DNA, the CDR3 is TGTGCCAGCAGTTACGGGGGGAGCGATCAGCCCCAGCATTTT. Its protein is CASSYGGSDQPQHF.

This sequence joins TRBV6-1 and TRBJ1-1; 8 nucleotides match TRBD1. The V gene's germline CDR1 is MNHNS and CDR2 SASEGT. After removal of 1 base from V and 8 bases from J, the junction contained 3 bases not matched to a gene. The CDR3 has 13 residues. This chain's CDR3 is CASSEDRGGEAFF. Here the CDR3 DNA reads TGTGCCAGCAGTGAAGACAGGGGGGGAGAAGCTTTCTTT.

The chain is built from TRBV19 and TRBJ2-2; D not certain. This CDR3 contains 14 residues. V lost 3 bases and J lost 5, with 10 bases in between. Germline loops: CDR1 LNHDA, CDR2 SQIVND (reference sequence). Here the CDR3 reads CASSIPPRTGELFF. CDR3 coding DNA: TGTGCCAGTAGTATCCCCCCTAGAACCGGGGAGCTGTTTTTT.

The sample holds one count of this clone. The V gene is TRBV27, the J gene TRBJ1-6; possible D gene TRBD1, 6 bases. V was shortened by 3 bases and J by 9 bases, with 18 bases between the two germline ends. Germline CDR1 reads MNHEY; CDR2 reads SMNVEV (reference sequence). The CDR3 covers 16 residues. CDR3 residues: CASSFGGGLGGSPLHF. The CDR3 coding sequence is TGTGCCAGCAGTTTTGGCGGGGGGCTAGGGGGTTCACCCCTCCACTTT.

This clone was seen just once. The gene calls are TRBV5-4 and TRBJ1-2, with 8 bases aligning to TRBD1. CDR1 is SGHNT and CDR2 is YYREEE in the germline V gene (reference sequence). The CDR3 is made up of 14 amino acids. V dropped 2 bases and J dropped 8; count of bases not matched to a gene: 8. As DNA, the CDR3 is TGTGCCAGCAGCTTTCTGGACAGGGCTAGGGGCTACACCTTC. Protein product: CASSFLDRARGYTF.

This clone occurred once. This chain uses TRBV6-1 with TRBJ2-2, with TRBD1 as a possible D gene (6 bases). V lost 9 bases and J lost 5, with 13 bases in between. There are 13 residues in the CDR3. Germline V gene data show CDR1 as MNHNS and CDR2 as SASEGT. DNA of the CDR3: TGTGCCAGATACAGGGATCGGACCGGGGAGCTGTTTTTT. Residues: CARYRDRTGELFF.

V is TRBV7-9 and J is TRBJ1-2, with D uncertain. CDR3 length equals 14 residues. The germline CDR1 and CDR2 sequences are SEHNR and FQNEAQ (reference sequence). V shed 2 bases and J shed 4 bases, with 11 bases lying between them. In DNA form, the CDR3 reads TGTGCCAGCAGCTTAATTCCGGGTGCCTATGGCTACACCTTC. Its translation: CASSLIPGAYGYTF.

The J gene is TRBJ2-7, the V gene TRBV15; 7 positions match TRBD2. The trim removed 1 base at V and 5 bases at J, leaving 11 bases unmatched. Looked up from germline, CDR1 is LNHNV and CDR2 is YYDKDF (reference sequence). The CDR3 runs to 16 residues. The DNA for the CDR3 is TGTGCCACCAGCAGAGGCGGTGGCGGGAGATTCAACGAGCAGTACTTC. Amino acid sequence: CATSRGGGGRFNEQYF.

This clone was recorded a few times. This chain connects TRBV2 to TRBJ1-1; TRBD1 is a possible D gene (5 bases). V lost 7 bases, J lost 1 base, and 10 bases lay in between. The length of the CDR3 is 13 residues. Germline CDR1 reads SNHLY; CDR2 reads FYNNEI. CDR3 loop: CASKIDRNTEAFF. The CDR3 DNA reads TGTGCCAGCAAAATCGACAGGAACACTGAAGCTTTCTTT.

V is TRBV5-1 and J is TRBJ2-2; 9 positions agree with TRBD1. This CDR3 region has 16 residues. Germline CDR1 is SGHRS and CDR2 is YFSETQ. Losses at the gene ends were 4 bases for V and 4 bases for J; bases not matched to a gene: 8. Here the CDR3 DNA reads TGCGCCAGCAGCACCTGGACAGGGGCGACCACCGGGGAGCTGTTTTTT. Protein sequence: CASSTWTGATTGELFF.

This rearrangement joins TRBV4-2 to TRBJ1-1; 9 bases are a match to TRBD1. Germline values: CDR1 LGHNA, CDR2 YNFKEQ. Trimming at V came to 4 bases and at J to 2 bases, leaving 5 bases not matched to a gene. The CDR3 runs to 15 residues. The CDR3 loop reads CASSRQGDYNTEAFF. In DNA form, the CDR3 reads TGTGCCAGCAGCCGACAGGGGGATTATAACACTGAAGCTTTCTTT.

The chain combines TRBV5-1 with TRBJ2-1; the match to TRBD2 covers 12 bases. The junction had 9 bases not matched to a gene; V was cut back by 3 bases and J by 8 bases. This CDR3 has 16 residues. CDR1 and CDR2 (germline): SGHRS, YFSETQ. The CDR3 reads CASSSRLAGVFDEQFF. CDR3 in DNA: TGCGCCAGCAGCTCACGACTAGCGGGAGTGTTCGATGAGCAGTTCTTC.

This clone appeared a few times. The rearrangement links TRBV6-1 to TRBJ2-7; 9 nucleotides align to TRBD1. Germline V gives CDR1 MNHNS, CDR2 SASEGT. The CDR3 consists of 13 residues. J lost 3 bases, V lost 7 bases, and 4 bases had no gene match. The CDR3 protein is CASMLDRGYEQYF. CDR3 sequence (DNA): TGTGCCAGCATGTTGGACAGGGGCTACGAGCAGTACTTC.

This chain joins TRBV7-9 and TRBJ2-7; tentatively, D is TRBD1 (6 bases). The CDR3 spans 15 residues. CDR1 is SEHNR and CDR2 is FQNEAQ in the germline V gene (reference sequence). Trimming removed 5 bases at V and 0 bases at J, with 14 bases between. This CDR3 is CASSLGTPSSYEQYF. Written as DNA, the CDR3 is TGTGCCAGCAGCCTCGGGACACCGAGCTCCTACGAGCAGTACTTC.

CDR3 coding DNA: TGCGCCAGCAGCTTGGCTTCGGGGACTAGCGGCCACAATGAGCAGTTCTTC. Translating gives CASSLASGTSGHNEQFF. This chain joins TRBV5-1 and TRBJ2-1, with 11 bases fitting TRBD2. The CDR3 runs to 17 residues. V shed 0 bases, J shed 5 bases, and the junction held 7 bases outside the gene matches. The V gene's germline CDR1 is SGHRS and CDR2 YFSETQ. The variable domain in full, completed from reference TRBV5-1 and TRBJ2-1, reads KAGVTQTPRYLIKTRGQQVTLSCSPISGHRSVSWYQQTPGQGLQFLFEYFSETQRNKGNFPGRFSGRQFSNSRSEMNVSTLELGDSALYLCASSLASGTSGHNEQFFGPGTRLTVL.

The genes are TRBV6-1 and TRBJ2-7; TRBD2 might be the D (7 bases). Trimming removed 6 bases from V and 4 bases from J, with 10 bases in between. CDR1 MNHNS and CDR2 SASEGT come from the germline V gene. The CDR3 covers 12 residues. The CDR3 loop reads CASRGGGYEQYF. The DNA for the CDR3 is TGTGCCAGCAGAGGGGGGGGTTACGAGCAGTACTTC.

The rearrangement links TRBV10-1 to TRBJ2-7; D ambiguous. Germline CDR1 reads WNHNN; CDR2 reads SYGVQD (reference sequence). The length of the CDR3 is 12 residues. Trimming removed 3 bases from V and 4 bases from J, with 7 bases in between. This CDR3 reads CASSDRSYEQYF. The CDR3 coding sequence is TGCGCCAGCAGTGACAGGTCTTACGAGCAGTACTTC.

The chain employs TRBV6-6 and TRBJ2-1; D is undetermined. Germline lookup yields CDR1 MNHNY and CDR2 SVGAGI (reference sequence). V dropped 6 bases and J dropped 0 bases, with 12 bases sitting between them. This CDR3 has 15 amino acids. The CDR3 region is CASRLLVTSYNEQFF. CDR3 sequence (DNA): TGTGCCAGCAGACTTCTAGTCACCTCCTACAATGAGCAGTTCTTC.

The rearrangement joins TRBV27 to TRBJ2-6, with D possibly being TRBD1 (6 bases). Trimming removed 7 bases at V and 0 bases at J, with 10 bases between. The CDR3 runs to 15 residues. CDR1 is MNHEY and CDR2 is SMNVEV in the germline V gene (reference sequence). DNA for the CDR3: TGTGCCAGCAAACAGGGACGCTCTGGGGCCAACGTCCTGACTTTC. This codes for CASKQGRSGANVLTF.

This clone has only a few counts. V is TRBV5-6 and J is TRBJ1-2, with TRBD1 matching 8 bases. V trimming: 0 bases; J trimming: 2 bases; junction bases outside the gene matches: 6. Looked up from germline, CDR1 is SGHDT and CDR2 is YYEEEE. CDR3 length: 16 amino acids. CDR3 region: CASSLGGTGWNYGYTF. The CDR3 DNA reads as TGTGCCAGCAGCTTGGGGGGGACAGGATGGAACTATGGCTACACCTTC.

CDR3 coding DNA: TGTGCCAGCAGCCCTCGGACAGGGGGCTTCGATGAGCAGTTCTTC. Translating it yields CASSPRTGGFDEQFF. The chain recombines TRBV9 with TRBJ2-1; 11 bases are shared with TRBD1. Per the germline V gene, CDR1 is SGDLS and CDR2 is YYNGEE. The junction had 8 bases not matched to a gene; V was cut back by 4 bases and J by 8 bases. The CDR3 consists of 15 residues.

This chain uses TRBV2 with TRBJ2-1, with a tentative D call TRBD1 (5 bases). The germline V gene has CDR1 SNHLY and CDR2 FYNNEI. The CDR3 contains 14 residues. Trimming removed 6 bases at V and 3 bases at J, with 12 bases between. CDR3 bases: TGTGCCAGCAGAACAACAACAGGCTACAATGAGCAGTTCTTC. Its translation is CASRTTTGYNEQFF.

The chain links TRBV6-4 to TRBJ2-3; the match to TRBD2 covers 13 bases. The CDR3 length is 14 residues. Trimming at V came to 5 bases and at J to 7 bases, leaving 3 bases not matched to a gene. Germline assignment: CDR1 MRHNA and CDR2 SNTAGT. The DNA for the CDR3 is TGTGCCAGCAGTCAGGGACTAGCGGGGAATACGCAGTATTTT. Translation: CASSQGLAGNTQYF.

The V and J genes are TRBV5-4 and TRBJ2-5; D might be TRBD1 (5 bases). This CDR3 spans 11 amino acids. In germline, CDR1 is SGHNT, CDR2 YYREEE (reference sequence). The CDR3, as DNA: TGTGCTCAGGGCACCCGAGAGACCCAGTACTTC. Protein: CAQGTRETQYF.

This rearrangement joins TRBV5-6 to TRBJ1-2; D is ambiguous. The CDR3 has 13 residues. V lost 0 bases to trimming and J lost 8 bases, with 11 bases between them. Germline CDR1 and CDR2: SGHDT and YYEEEE. CDR3 DNA: TGTGCCAGCAGCTTGGGCCGTCCTGAGGGCTACACCTTC. Translating gives CASSLGRPEGYTF.